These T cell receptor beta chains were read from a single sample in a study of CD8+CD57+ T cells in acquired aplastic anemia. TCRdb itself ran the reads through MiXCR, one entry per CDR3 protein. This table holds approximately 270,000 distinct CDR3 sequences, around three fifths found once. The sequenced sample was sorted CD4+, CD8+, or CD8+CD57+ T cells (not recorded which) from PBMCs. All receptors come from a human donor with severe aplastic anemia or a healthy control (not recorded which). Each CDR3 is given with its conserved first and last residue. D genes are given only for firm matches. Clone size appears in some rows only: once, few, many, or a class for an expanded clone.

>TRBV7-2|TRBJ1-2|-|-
CASSFMANYGYTF
TGTGCCAGCAGCTTCATGGCTAACTATGGCTACACCTTC
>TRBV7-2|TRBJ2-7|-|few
CASGEAEQYF
TGTGCCAGCGGGGAGGCCGAGCAGTACTTC
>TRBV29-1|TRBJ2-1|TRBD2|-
CSVGTSGREQFF
TGCAGCGTTGGGACTAGCGGGAGGGAGCAGTTCTTC
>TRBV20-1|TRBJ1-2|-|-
CSATRTMRDGYTF
TGCAGTGCGACCCGGACTATGAGGGATGGCTACACCTTC
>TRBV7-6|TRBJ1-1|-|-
CASSLGSGFEAFF
TGTGCCAGCAGCTTAGGGTCTGGGTTCGAAGCTTTCTTT
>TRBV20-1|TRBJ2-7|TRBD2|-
CSASLAGRYEQYF
TGCAGTGCTAGCCTAGCGGGTCGATACGAGCAGTACTTC
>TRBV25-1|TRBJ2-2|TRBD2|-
CASSGSRLAGTNTGELFF
TGTGCCAGCAGCGGGAGTCGACTAGCGGGGACCAACACCGGGGAGCTGTTTTTT
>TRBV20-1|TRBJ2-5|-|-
CSGAGQETQYF
TGCAGTGGGGCCGGCCAAGAGACCCAGTACTTC
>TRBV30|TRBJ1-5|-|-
CAWSVIGLNQPQHF
TGTGCCTGGAGTGTCATAGGACTCAATCAGCCCCAGCATTTT
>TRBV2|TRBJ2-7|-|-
CASETRGYEQYF
TGTGCCAGCGAGACTCGGGGCTACGAGCAGTACTTC
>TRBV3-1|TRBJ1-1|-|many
CASSQDYTEAFF
TGTGCCAGCAGCCAAGACTACACTGAAGCTTTCTTT
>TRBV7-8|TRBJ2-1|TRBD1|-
CASSFRTGNNEQFF
TGTGCCAGCAGCTTCCGGACAGGGAACAATGAGCAGTTCTTC
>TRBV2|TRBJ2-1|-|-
CASSPLGTSSYNEQFF
TGTGCCAGCTCACCGCTCGGGACGAGCTCCTACAATGAGCAGTTCTTC
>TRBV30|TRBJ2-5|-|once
CAWSRERYQETQYF
TGTGCCTGGAGTCGAGAGCGGTACCAAGAGACCCAGTACTTC
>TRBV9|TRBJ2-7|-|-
CASSLGATDYEQYF
TGTGCCAGCAGCTTAGGAGCAACTGACTACGAGCAGTACTTC
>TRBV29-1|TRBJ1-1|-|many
CSVEEGLGMNTEAFF
TGCAGCGTTGAAGAAGGGTTGGGGATGAACACTGAAGCTTTCTTT
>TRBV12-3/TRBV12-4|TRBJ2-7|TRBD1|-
CASSRDRALRRYF
TGTGCCAGCAGTCGTGACAGGGCTCTTAGGCGGTACTTC
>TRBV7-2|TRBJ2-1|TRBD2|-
CASSQGTNNEQFF
TGTGCCAGCAGCCAAGGGACTAACAATGAGCAGTTCTTC
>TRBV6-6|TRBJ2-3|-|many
CASRTTRWDGTQYF
TGTGCCAGCAGGACGACTAGATGGGATGGTACGCAGTATTTT
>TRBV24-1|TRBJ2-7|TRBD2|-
CATSDPGGYHEQYF
TGTGCCACCAGTGACCCCGGGGGGTATCACGAGCAGTACTTC
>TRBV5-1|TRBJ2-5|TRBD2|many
CASSLGTSGGLHQETQYF
TGCGCCAGCAGCTTGGGGACTAGCGGGGGGTTACACCAAGAGACCCAGTACTTC
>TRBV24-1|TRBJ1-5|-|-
CATQGHSNRPQHF
TGTGCGACGCAGGGCCATAGCAATCGGCCCCAGCATTTC
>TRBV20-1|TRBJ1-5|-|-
CSASENRNQPQHF
TGCAGTGCTAGTGAGAATCGCAATCAGCCCCAGCATTTT
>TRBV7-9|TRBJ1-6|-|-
CASSLVDTGNSPLHF
TGTGCCAGCAGCTTAGTGGACACAGGGAATTCACCCCTCCACTTT
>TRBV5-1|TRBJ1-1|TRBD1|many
CASSFDRDTEAFF
TGCGCCAGCAGCTTCGACAGGGACACTGAAGCTTTCTTT